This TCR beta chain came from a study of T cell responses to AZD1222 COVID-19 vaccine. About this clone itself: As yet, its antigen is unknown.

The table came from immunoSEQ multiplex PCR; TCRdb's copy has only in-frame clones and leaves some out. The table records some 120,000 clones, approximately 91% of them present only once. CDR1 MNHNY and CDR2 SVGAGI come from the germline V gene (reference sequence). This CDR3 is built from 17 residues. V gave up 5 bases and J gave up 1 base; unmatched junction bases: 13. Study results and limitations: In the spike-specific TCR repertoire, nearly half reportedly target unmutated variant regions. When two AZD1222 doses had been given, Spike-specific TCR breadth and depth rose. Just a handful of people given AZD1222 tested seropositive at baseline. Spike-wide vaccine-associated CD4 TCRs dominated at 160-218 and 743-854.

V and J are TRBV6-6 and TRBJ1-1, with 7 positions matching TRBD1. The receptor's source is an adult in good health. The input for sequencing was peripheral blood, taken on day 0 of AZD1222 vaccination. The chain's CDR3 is CASSHTTGPLPNTEAFF. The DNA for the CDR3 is TGTGCCAGCAGTCACACGACAGGGCCATTACCGAACACTGAAGCTTTCTTT.